A single sample is the source of the 25 T cell receptor beta chains below, sequenced in a study of shared clonotypes between healthy human individuals. Terminally differentiated effector memory CD45RA+ cells were left out of the naive CD8 fraction, which was CD45RO-negative and positively selected for CCR7. Profiled with immunoSEQ multiplex PCR; TCRdb holds only in-frame clones, not every one. The sample yields more than 2 million clones, approximately 92% seen once. The sequenced sample was naive CD8+ T cells from PBMCs. The receptors were sampled from a young man in good health. Some clones in this sample may be carry-over from other donors' samples.

The chain is built from TRBV9 and TRBJ2-3; D unclear. The germline CDR1 and CDR2 sequences are SGDLS and YYNGEE. This CDR3 has 16 residues. The ends were cut back, 2 bases at V and 3 bases at J, with 16 bases in the middle. The CDR3 spells CASSVTTDHRTDTQYF. CDR3 in DNA: TGTGCCAGCAGCGTCACTACGGACCACCGGACAGATACGCAGTATTTT.

This sequence joins TRBV5-1 and TRBJ2-7; 7 bases align to TRBD2. The CDR3 runs 14 residues. Germline lookup yields CDR1 SGHRS and CDR2 YFSETQ. V trimming: 0 bases; J trimming: 4 bases; junction bases outside the gene matches: 4. The CDR3 sequence: CASSLVAGSYEQYF. CDR3 DNA sequence: TGCGCCAGCAGCTTGGTAGCGGGCAGTTACGAGCAGTACTTC.

V usage is TRBV14 and J usage is TRBJ1-1; D not resolved. The V end lost 2 bases, the J end lost 2 bases, and 18 bases lay between the germline ends. The CDR3 loop spans 17 amino acids. The germline gives CDR1 SGHDN, CDR2 FVKESK. CDR3 amino acids: CASSQFRGLGINTEAFF. CDR3 sequence (DNA): TGTGCCAGCAGCCAATTTAGAGGGCTAGGGATCAACACTGAAGCTTTCTTT. Supplemented by reference TRBV14 and TRBJ1-1, the full variable domain reads EAGVTQFPSHSVIEKGQTVTLRCDPISGHDNLYWYRRVMGKEIKFLLHFVKESKQDESGMPNNRFLAERTGGTYSTLKVQPAELEDSGVYFCASSQFRGLGINTEAFFGQGTRLTVV.

The rearrangement joins TRBV12-5 to TRBJ1-1; D call uncertain. The germline CDR1 and CDR2 sequences are LGHNT and FRNRAP. The V end was cut by 7 bases, the J end by 5 bases, with 14 bases between. The length of the CDR3 is 13 residues. The CDR3 protein is CASAPPGATEAFF. The CDR3 DNA sequence: TGTGCTAGTGCCCCTCCGGGCGCTACTGAAGCTTTCTTT.

The chain has TRBV15 and TRBJ2-1; D ambiguous. The V end lost 3 bases, the J end lost 4 bases, and 16 bases lay between the germline ends. CDR1 is LNHNV, CDR2 YYDKDF, per germline (reference sequence). The CDR3 sequence is 16 residues long. This chain's CDR3 is CATSSYKAGYYNEQFF. CDR3 sequence (DNA): TGTGCCACCAGCAGCTACAAGGCTGGTTATTACAATGAGCAGTTCTTC.

The CDR3 DNA is TGTGCCAGCAGCTTAATGGTTCGTAATAGCAATCAGCCCCAGCATTTT. The encoded protein is CASSLMVRNSNQPQHF. J is TRBJ1-5 and V is TRBV11-3; D is undetermined. Trimming cost V 2 bases and J 0 bases, with 11 bases left between them. The CDR3 totals 16 residues. CDR1 and CDR2 from the germline V gene are SGHNT and YENEEA.

CDR3 in DNA: TGCGCCAGCAGTGGGTACAGCTCCTACGAGCAGTACTTC. As protein: CASSGYSSYEQYF. The gene calls are TRBV4-3 and TRBJ2-7, with D uncertain. This CDR3 is 13 amino acids long. Trimming left V 6 bases short and J 0 bases short, with 9 bases between. CDR1 and CDR2 from the germline V gene are LGHNA and YSLEER.

The chain couples TRBV6-5 to TRBJ2-3, with 8 bases aligning to TRBD1. J gave up 2 bases and V 0 bases, and 1 base lay outside the gene matches. CDR3 length equals 15 residues. Germline V gene lookup returns CDR1 MNHEY and CDR2 SVGAGI. CDR3 amino acids: CASSYSQGDTDTQYF. For the CDR3, the DNA is TGTGCCAGCAGTTACTCACAGGGGGACACAGATACGCAGTATTTT.

The J gene is TRBJ2-1, the V gene TRBV11-1; D gene uncertain. Germline values: CDR1 SGHAT, CDR2 FQDESV (reference sequence). The CDR3 has 12 amino acids. The V end lost 5 bases, the J end lost 8 bases, and 10 bases lay between the germline ends. In DNA, the CDR3 is TGTGCCAGCAGCCCCCTGGGCGATGAGCAGTTCTTC. It yields the protein CASSPLGDEQFF.

This chain links TRBV28 with TRBJ2-5; TRBD1 aligns across 10 bases. The germline V gene has CDR1 MDHEN and CDR2 SYDVKM. V trimming: 6 bases; J trimming: 1 base; junction bases outside the gene matches: 11. The CDR3 consists of 17 residues. The CDR3 sequence: CASSWEDRGYPQETQYF. In DNA form, the CDR3 reads TGTGCCAGCAGCTGGGAGGACAGGGGGTACCCCCAAGAGACCCAGTACTTC.

This sequence joins TRBV6-1 and TRBJ1-5; D is uncertain. The CDR3 spans 11 residues. Between the trimmed V and J ends, which lost 1 base and 9 bases, there was a span of 4 bases. The germline gives CDR1 MNHNS, CDR2 SASEGT. The CDR3 protein is CASSEGRPQHF. In nucleotides, the CDR3 is TGTGCCAGCAGTGAAGGGAGGCCCCAGCATTTT.

The genes are TRBV27 and TRBJ2-5, with 8 bases that match TRBD2. V lost 2 bases to trimming and J lost 7 bases; unmatched junction nucleotides: 12. Germline CDR1 MNHEY, CDR2 SMNVEV (reference sequence). CDR3 length equals 16 residues. The CDR3: CASSLTLKLRGGTQYF. As DNA, the CDR3 is TGTGCCAGCAGTTTAACCCTCAAACTCCGGGGGGGGACCCAGTACTTC.

This chain uses TRBV2 with TRBJ2-3; D is perhaps TRBD2 (6 bases). The CDR3 length is 17 residues. CDR1 is SNHLY, CDR2 FYNNEI, per germline. Trimming took off 6 bases at V and 1 base at J, with 20 bases between the two ends. CDR3 region: CASRPGLLIIGTDTQYF. DNA of the CDR3: TGTGCCAGCAGACCGGGACTTCTCATTATCGGCACAGATACGCAGTATTTT.

This clone was seen once. J is TRBJ2-7 and V is TRBV27, with a tentative D call TRBD1 (5 bases). This CDR3 contains 12 residues. Germline V gene data show CDR1 as MNHEY and CDR2 as SMNVEV (reference sequence). V lost 7 bases to trimming and J lost 3 bases, with 10 bases between them. The CDR3 DNA is TGTGCCAGCAAGGGGCCTAACTACGAGCAGTACTTC. This encodes CASKGPNYEQYF.

The gene calls are TRBV28 and TRBJ2-4; 10 bases are shared with TRBD2. Germline V gene sequence: CDR1 MDHEN, CDR2 SYDVKM. V dropped 6 bases and J dropped 12; count of bases not matched to a gene: 11. The CDR3 runs 14 residues. As DNA, the CDR3 is TGTGCCAGCAGCGACCCAAGGCTAGCGGGAGCTCAGTACTTC. Translating it yields CASSDPRLAGAQYF.

V is TRBV21-1 and J is TRBJ2-7; the table's D call TRBD1 went unverified against the DNA. TRBV21-1 is given as a pseudogene. This CDR3 is 16 amino acids long. The CDR3 DNA reads TGTGCCAGCAGCATACCCGAGGACAGAGCCTCCTACGAGCAGTACTTC. It encodes CASSIPEDRASYEQYF.

The rearrangement joins TRBV13 to TRBJ1-2; no clear D gene. The CDR3 contains 13 residues. Germline V gives CDR1 PRHDT, CDR2 FYEKMQ (reference sequence). V lost 1 base to trimming and J lost 3 bases, with 6 bases between them. The CDR3 bases are TGTGCCAGCAGCTTAGACAGAGACTATGGCTACACCTTC. Translation: CASSLDRDYGYTF.

V is TRBV29-1 and J is TRBJ2-4; 8 bases fit TRBD1. The CDR3 has 14 amino acids. V lost 8 bases to trimming and J lost 7 bases; unmatched junction nucleotides: 13. The germline V gene has CDR1 SQVTM and CDR2 ANQGSEA. The DNA of the CDR3 is TGCAGCCGCCGGCCGACGAACAGGGGGAACATTCAGTACTTC. This encodes CSRRPTNRGNIQYF.

The chain recombines TRBV4-2 with TRBJ1-1; 10 bases agree with TRBD1. With V trimmed by 5 bases and J by 7 bases, 10 bases remained unmatched. The CDR3 runs 15 residues. In germline, CDR1 is LGHNA, CDR2 YNFKEQ. CDR3 coding DNA: TGTGCCAGCAGCTCCCGGGACAGGGGATTATTTGAAGCTTTCTTT. As protein: CASSSRDRGLFEAFF.

The chain links TRBV28 to TRBJ2-1; 8 bases agree with TRBD2. The CDR3 covers 16 residues. Germline-derived CDR1 and CDR2 are MDHEN and SYDVKM. V was pared by 7 bases and J by 1 base, with 9 bases of the junction left unmatched. The CDR3 DNA sequence: TGTGCCAGCACCCTTGGGGGCGGGGGGTCCTACAATGAGCAGTTCTTC. This codes for CASTLGGGGSYNEQFF.

V usage is TRBV27 and J usage is TRBJ1-2, with TRBD1 matching over 8 bases. The CDR3 consists of 14 residues. Trimming cost V 8 bases and J 9 bases; bases outside gene matches: 14. The V gene's germline CDR1 is MNHEY and CDR2 SMNVEV (reference sequence). CDR3 sequence (DNA): TGTGCCAGCTCATCCGTTTCAGGGGGCGGTAGCTACACCTTC. This translates into CASSSVSGGGSYTF.

The chain has TRBV7-9 and TRBJ1-4, with a weak D call TRBD1 (6 bases). Trimming pared 4 bases from V and 4 bases from J, leaving 13 bases between. The CDR3 length is 15 residues. In germline, CDR1 is SEHNR, CDR2 FQNEAQ (reference sequence). In nucleotides, the CDR3 is TGTGCCAGCAGCTCAAAGGGGGTGATTAATGAAAAACTGTTTTTT. Amino acid sequence: CASSSKGVINEKLFF.

This clone was observed a handful of times. The rearrangement joins TRBV9 to TRBJ1-1; a weak D match, TRBD1 (6 bases). Per the germline V gene, CDR1 is SGDLS and CDR2 is YYNGEE. This CDR3 contains 13 residues. Trimming shortened V by 0 bases and J by 6 bases, and 9 bases separated the two germline ends. The CDR3 loop reads CASSVAGVAEAFF. In DNA, the CDR3 is TGTGCCAGCAGCGTAGCAGGGGTCGCTGAAGCTTTCTTT.

This clone was counted once. V usage is TRBV7-9 and J usage is TRBJ2-5, with D hard to call. Trimming removed 4 bases at V and 5 bases at J, with 11 bases between. Germline V gives CDR1 SEHNR, CDR2 FQNEAQ (reference sequence). The CDR3 sequence is 13 residues long. This CDR3 reads CASSYGSWETQYF. In DNA form, the CDR3 reads TGTGCCAGCAGCTATGGCAGTTGGGAGACCCAGTACTTC. Together with reference TRBV7-9 and TRBJ2-5, the CDR3 gives the full variable domain: DTGVSQNPRHKITKRGQNVTFRCDPISEHNRLYWYRQTLGQGPEFLTYFQNEAQLEKSRLLSDRFSAERPKGSFSTLEIQRTEQGDSAMYLCASSYGSWETQYFGPGTRLLVL.

V and J are TRBV9 and TRBJ1-1; 7 nucleotides match TRBD1. The CDR3 is made up of 13 amino acids. Germline-derived CDR1 and CDR2 are SGDLS and YYNGEE. After removal of 4 bases from V and 3 bases from J, the junction contained 3 bases not matched to a gene. The CDR3 loop is CASSTGEDTEAFF. CDR3 nucleotide sequence: TGTGCCAGCAGCACAGGGGAGGACACTGAAGCTTTCTTT.